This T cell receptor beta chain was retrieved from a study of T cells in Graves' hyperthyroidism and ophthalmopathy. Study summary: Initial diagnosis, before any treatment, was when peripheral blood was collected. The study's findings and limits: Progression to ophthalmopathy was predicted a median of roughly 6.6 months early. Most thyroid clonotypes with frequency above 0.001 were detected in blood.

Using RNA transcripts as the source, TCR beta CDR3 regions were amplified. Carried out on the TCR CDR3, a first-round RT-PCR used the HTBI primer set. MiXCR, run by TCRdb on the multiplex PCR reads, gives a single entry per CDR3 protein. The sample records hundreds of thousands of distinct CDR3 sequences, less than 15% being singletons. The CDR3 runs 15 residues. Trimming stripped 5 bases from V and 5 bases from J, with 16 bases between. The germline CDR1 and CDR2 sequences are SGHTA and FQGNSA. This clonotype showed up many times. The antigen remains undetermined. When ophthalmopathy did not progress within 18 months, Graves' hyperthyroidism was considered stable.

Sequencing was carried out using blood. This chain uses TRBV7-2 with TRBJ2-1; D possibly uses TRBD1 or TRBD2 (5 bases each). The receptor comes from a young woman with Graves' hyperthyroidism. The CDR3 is CASSLRPGPNNEQFF. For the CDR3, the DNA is TGTGCCAGCAGCCTTCGACCGGGACCTAACAATGAGCAGTTCTTC.